This T cell receptor (beta chain) derives from a study of beta chain features in type 1 diabetes. Whole-study context: Cells sorted and examined across all samples totaled around 110,000,000.

The investigators reverse transcribed all of the isolated RNA, so they sequenced expressed TCRB transcripts. Profiled with immunoSEQ multiplex PCR; TCRdb holds only in-frame clones, not every one. The top ten clones hold 0.02% to 0.025% of a sample with over 700,000 clones, 17% of them seen once. A remark on this clone: Antigen specificity is unknown.

This CDR3 contains 13 residues. Germline V lookup: CDR1 SGHVS, CDR2 FQNEAQ. Trimming took off 3 bases at V and 3 bases at J, with 7 bases between the two ends. Study-wide results and limits: In every one of the four CD4+ subsets, TCRB CDR3s were moderately but significantly shorter in Type 1 diabetes patients. Relative to healthy donors, patients appeared to have naive, central memory and Treg TCRB repertoires that were more similar.

Purities over 98% were achieved in all sorted populations. This receptor was identified in a woman between 18 and 30 years old in good health. The sequencing sample was made of naive CD4+ T cells from blood. The rearrangement links TRBV7-8 to TRBJ2-3; D gene unclear. The CDR3 DNA is TGTGCCAGCAGCTTGGACCTGACAGATACGCAGTATTTT. Amino acids: CASSLDLTDTQYF.